The 22 T cell receptor beta chains reported below all come from one sample, sequenced in a study of T cells after posttransplantation cyclophosphamide. The data were produced by immunoSEQ multiplex PCR, yet TCRdb's version contains in-frame clones alone and is incomplete. This sample carries about 37,000 clones, none of them present only once. The sequenced sample was PBMCs. These receptors were taken from a man aged 30 to 39 in good health and a related stem cell transplant donor.

This clone was seen at least ten times. The chain is built from TRBV9 and TRBJ2-5; 8 nucleotides agree with TRBD2. The trim removed 4 bases at V and 4 bases at J, leaving 6 bases unmatched. Germline V gives CDR1 SGDLS, CDR2 YYNGEE. This CDR3 region has 14 residues. The CDR3 DNA sequence: TGTGCCAGCAGCCCCCGGCTAGCGGGAGAGACCCAGTACTTC. The encoded protein is CASSPRLAGETQYF.

The table lists this clone with many counts. The genes are TRBV9 and TRBJ2-1, with 8 bases fitting TRBD1. The trim removed 3 bases at V and 5 bases at J, leaving 16 bases unmatched. Germline CDR1 reads SGDLS; CDR2 reads YYNGEE. This CDR3 comprises 18 residues. Here the CDR3 reads CASSARTSGGGVHNEQFF. CDR3 in DNA: TGTGCCAGCAGCGCCCGGACGTCAGGGGGCGGCGTACACAATGAGCAGTTCTTC.

This clone was observed a few times. The rearrangement joins TRBV27 to TRBJ2-5, with a tentative D call TRBD2 (6 bases). Trimming took 1 base from V and 4 from J, leaving 16 bases between them. From germline, CDR1 is MNHEY and CDR2 SMNVEV (reference sequence). CDR3 length: 16 residues. The DNA of the CDR3 is TGTGCCAGCAGTTTATATAGTTCGGGACTCCGAGAGACCCAGTACTTC. This sequence encodes CASSLYSSGLRETQYF.

The table lists this clone with many counts. The chain recombines TRBV4-1 with TRBJ1-5, with TRBD1 matching 8 bases. The V gene end was trimmed by 0 bases and the J gene end by 9 bases; junction bases not matched to a gene: 10. Germline loops: CDR1 MGHRA, CDR2 YSYEKL. CDR3 length: 16 residues. The CDR3 region is CASSQDWGQVKWPQHF. DNA for the CDR3: TGCGCCAGCAGCCAAGATTGGGGACAGGTCAAGTGGCCCCAGCATTTT.

This clone was seen many times. V and J are TRBV19 and TRBJ2-5, with 7 bases that match TRBD1. The CDR3 has 13 residues. The germline gives CDR1 LNHDA, CDR2 SQIVND (reference sequence). V trimming: 2 bases; J trimming: 4 bases; junction bases outside the gene matches: 1. Here the CDR3 reads CASSINRGETQYF. CDR3 nucleotides: TGTGCCAGTAGTATAAACAGGGGAGAGACCCAGTACTTC.

This clone was detected ten times or more. The rearrangement links TRBV6-5 to TRBJ1-1; the match to TRBD1 covers 11 bases. Trimming at V came to 10 bases and at J to 0 bases, leaving 4 bases not matched to a gene. The germline V gene encodes CDR1 MNHEY and CDR2 SVGAGI. This CDR3 comprises 14 residues. This CDR3 is CATRTGGMNTEAFF. In DNA form, the CDR3 reads TGTGCCACCCGGACAGGGGGCATGAACACTGAAGCTTTCTTT.

This clone was counted many times. This chain connects TRBV7-9 to TRBJ1-1; a possible D gene is TRBD1 (5 bases). Germline assignment: CDR1 SEHNR and CDR2 FQNEAQ (reference sequence). The CDR3 covers 14 residues. V lost 1 base to trimming and J lost 2 bases, with 8 bases between them. The CDR3: CASSLVQVNTEAFF. The CDR3 coding sequence is TGTGCCAGCAGCTTAGTACAGGTAAACACTGAAGCTTTCTTT.

The table lists this clone with many counts. The DNA for the CDR3 is TGTGCCACCAGCAGAGATCACAGGGCCTACAATGAGCAGTTCTTC. Protein sequence: CATSRDHRAYNEQFF. The V and J genes are TRBV15 and TRBJ2-1, with D tentatively TRBD1 (6 bases). The CDR3 sequence is 15 residues long. Between the trimmed V and J ends, which lost 0 bases and 2 bases, there was a span of 8 bases. CDR1 LNHNV and CDR2 YYDKDF come from the germline V gene (reference sequence).

This clone was found many times. The chain recombines TRBV2 with TRBJ2-1; 7 nucleotides line up with TRBD1. J was trimmed by 4 bases and V by 6 bases; bases with no gene match: 12. CDR1 is SNHLY, CDR2 FYNNEI, per germline. This CDR3 region has 16 residues. The CDR3 DNA sequence: TGTGCCAGCAGCAAAGACAGGGCCAGGTCATACAATGAGCAGTTCTTC. This codes for CASSKDRARSYNEQFF.

This clone was seen repeatedly, ten times or more. The genes are TRBV6-1 and TRBJ2-1, with 11 bases fitting TRBD2. J lost 6 bases, V lost 1 base, and 2 bases had no gene match. In germline, CDR1 is MNHNS, CDR2 SASEGT. This CDR3 is 15 amino acids long. The CDR3 protein is CASSEVAGGPNEQFF. CDR3 nucleotides: TGTGCCAGCAGTGAAGTAGCGGGGGGGCCCAATGAGCAGTTCTTC.

This clone has ten or more counts. CDR3 residues: CASSQANYEKLFF. DNA for the CDR3: TGCGCCAGCAGCCAAGCCAACTATGAAAAACTGTTTTTT. The rearrangement uses TRBV4-1 and TRBJ1-4; D is unresolved. The CDR3 covers 13 residues. V lost 1 base and J lost 6, with 6 bases in between. CDR1 is MGHRA, CDR2 YSYEKL, per germline.

This clone came up many times. The chain links TRBV6-6 to TRBJ1-1, with 7 nucleotides matching TRBD1. V trimming: 6 bases; J trimming: 4 bases; junction bases outside the gene matches: 8. This CDR3 comprises 14 residues. Germline lookup yields CDR1 MNHNY and CDR2 SVGAGI (reference sequence). The CDR3 bases are TGTGCCAGCAGGCCAGGGGGTATGTTCACTGAAGCTTTCTTT. Translation gives CASRPGGMFTEAFF.

This clone was found many times. The rearrangement links TRBV5-1 to TRBJ1-1; D is uncertain. V dropped 5 bases and J dropped 0 bases, with 11 bases sitting between them. The CDR3 is made up of 14 amino acids. Germline values: CDR1 SGHRS, CDR2 YFSETQ. The CDR3, as DNA: TGCGCCAGCAGACCCGCAGGCATGAACACTGAAGCTTTCTTT. Its translation: CASRPAGMNTEAFF.

The rearrangement links TRBV5-1 to TRBJ2-5, with D possibly being TRBD2 (6 bases). CDR3 length: 15 residues. With 4 bases removed from V and 4 bases from J, the gap between germline ends came to 17 bases. Germline V gene sequence: CDR1 SGHRS, CDR2 YFSETQ. CDR3 bases: TGCGCCAGCAGCGGCGGGGCCACCCGGGGAGAGACCCAGTACTTC. Protein: CASSGGATRGETQYF.

This clone was counted between two and nine times. The chain carries TRBV5-4 and TRBJ1-2, with 9 bases that match TRBD1. Looked up from germline, CDR1 is SGHNT and CDR2 is YYREEE (reference sequence). This CDR3 has 16 amino acids. The V gene end was trimmed by 4 bases and the J gene end by 4 bases; junction bases not matched to a gene: 11. As DNA, the CDR3 is TGTGCCAGCAGCCCAGGACAGGGGAGGGTCCTCTATGGCTACACCTTC. This gives the protein CASSPGQGRVLYGYTF.

In its sample, this clone was seen a few times. V is TRBV5-1 and J is TRBJ2-5; perhaps TRBD1 as D (6 bases). The CDR3 is 12 residues long. The germline CDR1 and CDR2 sequences are SGHRS and YFSETQ. Trimming removed 3 bases from V and 5 bases from J, with 8 bases in between. The CDR3 nucleotides are TGCGCCAGCAGCTCGCAGGGGGAGACCCAGTACTTC. Protein sequence: CASSSQGETQYF.

This clone was counted at least ten times. The CDR3 loop is CASGPRGNQPQHF. CDR3 sequence (DNA): TGTGCCAGCGGTCCAAGGGGCAATCAGCCCCAGCATTTT. This chain joins TRBV6-5 and TRBJ1-5; no clear D. The CDR3 has 13 amino acids. The germline CDR1 and CDR2 sequences are MNHEY and SVGAGI. V was clipped by 8 bases and J by 2 bases, with 10 bases between them.

This clone was recorded many times. The chain uses TRBV18 and TRBJ1-4; 11 bases line up with TRBD1. The junction had 7 bases not matched to a gene; V was cut back by 3 bases and J by 7 bases. The V gene's germline CDR1 is KGHSH and CDR2 LQKENI. This CDR3 spans 16 amino acids. CDR3: CASSPYAGTGGEKLFF. The CDR3, as DNA: TGTGCCAGCTCACCTTATGCCGGGACAGGGGGTGAAAAACTGTTTTTT.

This clone was picked up many times. The CDR3 is CASSFEGQGITDTQYF. CDR3 nucleotides: TGTGCCAGCAGTTTCGAGGGACAGGGAATCACAGATACGCAGTATTTT. This chain joins TRBV28 and TRBJ2-3; TRBD1 matches 9 bases. Germline lookup yields CDR1 MDHEN and CDR2 SYDVKM. This CDR3 has 16 amino acids. Losses at the gene ends were 3 bases for V and 2 bases for J; bases not matched to a gene: 6.

This clone was seen many times. The chain carries TRBV6-1 and TRBJ1-2; the D gene is possibly TRBD1 (5 bases). Trimming cost V 6 bases and J 4 bases, with 12 bases left between them. Germline assignment: CDR1 MNHNS and CDR2 SASEGT. The CDR3 runs to 13 residues. CDR3 in DNA: TGTGCCAGCAGGTTAGGGGTTATCTATGGCTACACCTTC. Protein sequence: CASRLGVIYGYTF.

This clone has ten or more counts. This chain joins TRBV5-5 and TRBJ1-1; 9 nucleotides line up with TRBD1. CDR1 is SGHKS, CDR2 YYEKEE, per germline (reference sequence). The CDR3 has 16 residues. Trimming at V came to 0 bases and at J to 8 bases, leaving 11 bases not matched to a gene. This CDR3 is CASSLAGQGGNREAFF. The CDR3 coding sequence is TGTGCCAGCAGCTTGGCGGGACAGGGTGGGAACAGGGAAGCTTTCTTT.

At least ten counts were recorded for this clone. This chain joins TRBV7-9 and TRBJ1-5, with TRBD1 matching over 8 bases. The CDR3 is 15 residues long. With 5 bases clipped from V and 3 bases from J, the junction kept 6 bases outside the gene matches. Germline lookup yields CDR1 SEHNR and CDR2 FQNEAQ (reference sequence). The CDR3 nucleotides are TGTGCCAGCAGCCCACCGACAGGGGACAATCAGCCCCAGCATTTT. Translating gives CASSPPTGDNQPQHF.